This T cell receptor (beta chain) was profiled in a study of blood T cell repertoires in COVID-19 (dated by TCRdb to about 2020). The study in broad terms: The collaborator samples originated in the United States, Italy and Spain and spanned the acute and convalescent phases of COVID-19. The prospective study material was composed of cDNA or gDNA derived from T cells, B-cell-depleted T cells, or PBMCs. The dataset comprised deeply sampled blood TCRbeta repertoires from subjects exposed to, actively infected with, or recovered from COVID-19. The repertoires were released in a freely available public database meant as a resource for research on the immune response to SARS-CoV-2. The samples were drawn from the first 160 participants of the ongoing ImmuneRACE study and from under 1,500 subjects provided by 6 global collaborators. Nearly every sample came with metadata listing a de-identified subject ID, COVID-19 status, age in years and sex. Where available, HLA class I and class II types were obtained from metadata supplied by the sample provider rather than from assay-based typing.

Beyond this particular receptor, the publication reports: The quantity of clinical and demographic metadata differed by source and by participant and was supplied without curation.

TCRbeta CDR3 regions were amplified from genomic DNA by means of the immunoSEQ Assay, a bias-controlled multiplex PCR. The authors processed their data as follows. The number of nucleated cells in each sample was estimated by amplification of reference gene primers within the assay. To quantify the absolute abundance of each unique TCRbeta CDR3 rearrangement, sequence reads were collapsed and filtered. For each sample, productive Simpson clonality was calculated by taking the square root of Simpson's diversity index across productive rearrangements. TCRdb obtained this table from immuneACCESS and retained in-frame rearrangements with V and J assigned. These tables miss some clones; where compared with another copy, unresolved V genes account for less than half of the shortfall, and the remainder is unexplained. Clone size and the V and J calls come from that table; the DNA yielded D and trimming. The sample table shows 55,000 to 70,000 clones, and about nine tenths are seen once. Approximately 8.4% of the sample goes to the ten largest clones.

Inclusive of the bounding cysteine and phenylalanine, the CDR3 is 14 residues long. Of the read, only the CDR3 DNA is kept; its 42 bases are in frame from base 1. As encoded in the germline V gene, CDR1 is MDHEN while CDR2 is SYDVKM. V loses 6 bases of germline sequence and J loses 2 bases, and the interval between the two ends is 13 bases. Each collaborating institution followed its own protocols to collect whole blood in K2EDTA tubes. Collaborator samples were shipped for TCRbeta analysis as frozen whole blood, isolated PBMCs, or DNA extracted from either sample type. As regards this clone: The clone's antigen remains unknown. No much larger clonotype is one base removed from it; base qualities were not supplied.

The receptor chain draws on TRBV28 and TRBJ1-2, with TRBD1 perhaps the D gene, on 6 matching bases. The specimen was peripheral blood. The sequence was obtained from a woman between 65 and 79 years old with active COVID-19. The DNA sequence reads TGTGCCAGCAGCCTCGACAGGCCGAACTATGGCTACACCTTC. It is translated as CASSLDRPNYGYTF.